The 31 T cell receptor beta chains presented below share a single source sample, sequenced in a study of blood T cell repertoires in COVID-19. Sequenced by immunoSEQ multiplex PCR; TCRdb stores in-frame clones only, minus some. The sample has 120,000 to 150,000 clones, 80% seen once. Sequenced material: peripheral blood. The source is a woman aged 50 to 60 with acute or convalescent COVID-19.

This clone was found a few times. The chain couples TRBV11-2 to TRBJ2-6; 7 bases align to TRBD1. Germline loops: CDR1 SGHAT, CDR2 FQNNGV. This CDR3 spans 18 amino acids. The V segment lost 5 bases and the J segment 0 bases; nucleotides outside the gene matches: 10. The CDR3 region is CASSPGQTFPSGANVLTF. The CDR3 DNA is TGTGCCAGCAGCCCGGGACAGACTTTTCCCTCTGGGGCCAACGTCCTGACTTTC.

The genes are TRBV27 and TRBJ2-3; possible D gene TRBD1, 6 bases. Germline loops: CDR1 MNHEY, CDR2 SMNVEV (reference sequence). CDR3 length equals 14 residues. With 6 bases removed from V and 2 bases from J, the gap between germline ends came to 12 bases. CDR3 sequence: CASSRRDNTDTQYF. The CDR3 DNA reads as TGTGCCAGCAGCCGCCGGGACAACACAGATACGCAGTATTTT.

With regard to this clone: This same CDR3 is encoded by further DNA sequences in the sample. CDR3 loop: CASSLAQGPYEQYF. The CDR3 nucleotides are TGTGCCAGCAGCTTAGCCCAGGGTCCCTACGAGCAGTACTTC. The rearrangement links TRBV7-2 to TRBJ2-7, with a tentative D call TRBD1 (5 bases). V was clipped by 0 bases and J by 2 bases, with 8 bases between them. There are 14 residues in the CDR3. Germline V CDR1 and CDR2: SGHTA, FQGNSA.

This clone was detected only a few times. The chain is built from TRBV18 and TRBJ1-5, with 11 bases that match TRBD1. Germline V lookup: CDR1 KGHSH, CDR2 LQKENI. The junction had 11 bases not matched to a gene; V was cut back by 5 bases and J by 5 bases. The CDR3 spans 17 residues. The DNA of the CDR3 is TGTGCCAGCTCAGCCGGGACAGGGGGGGAAAGTTATCAGCCCCAGCATTTT. Its translation: CASSAGTGGESYQPQHF.

The gene calls are TRBV5-6 and TRBJ1-4; D not certain. Germline V gene sequence: CDR1 SGHDT, CDR2 YYEEEE. This CDR3 spans 14 amino acids. The V end lost 5 bases, the J end lost 8 bases, and 16 bases lay between the germline ends. CDR3 in amino acids: CASSSEGSWEKLFF. CDR3 coding DNA: TGTGCCAGCAGTTCGGAGGGCAGCTGGGAAAAACTGTTTTTT.

This clone was recorded once. J is TRBJ1-6 and V is TRBV2; 8 bases are shared with TRBD1. This CDR3 is built from 15 residues. V lost 2 bases to trimming and J lost 10 bases; unmatched junction nucleotides: 7. Per the germline V gene, CDR1 is SNHLY and CDR2 is FYNNEI. CDR3 sequence: CASSEQGASKSPLHF. The DNA for the CDR3 is TGTGCCAGCAGTGAACAGGGGGCGAGTAAGTCACCCCTCCACTTT.

The gene calls are TRBV6-5 and TRBJ2-5; 7 bases are a match to TRBD1. From germline, CDR1 is MNHEY and CDR2 SVGAGI. The CDR3 contains 14 residues. V lost 10 bases and J lost 5; bases outside the gene matches: 13. CDR3 loop: CATGQGDYWETQYF. The CDR3 DNA reads as TGTGCCACCGGGCAGGGGGATTATTGGGAGACCCAGTACTTC.

The chain carries TRBV11-2 and TRBJ1-6, with unresolved D. The germline V gene has CDR1 SGHAT and CDR2 FQNNGV. V was cut by 1 base and J by 0 bases, with 13 bases left in between. This CDR3 is built from 18 residues. CDR3: CASSLGASLSSYNSPLHF. As DNA, the CDR3 is TGTGCCAGCAGCTTAGGGGCCAGTCTCAGCTCCTATAATTCACCCCTCCACTTT.

This chain links TRBV19 with TRBJ1-1; D is possibly TRBD1 (5 bases). Trimming left V 7 bases short and J 4 bases short, with 13 bases between. In germline, CDR1 is LNHDA, CDR2 SQIVND (reference sequence). This CDR3 comprises 13 residues. CDR3 sequence reads: CASTVRTSTEAFF. In nucleotides, the CDR3 is TGTGCCAGTACGGTTAGGACAAGCACTGAAGCTTTCTTT.

This rearrangement joins TRBV7-9 to TRBJ2-3; 9 positions match TRBD2. V lost 2 bases and J lost 3; bases outside the gene matches: 9. This CDR3 contains 17 residues. CDR1 SEHNR and CDR2 FQNEAQ come from the germline V gene (reference sequence). CDR3 coding DNA: TGTGCCAGCAGCTTAATAGGACTAGCGACCGGAACAGATACGCAGTATTTT. Protein: CASSLIGLATGTDTQYF.

This clone has only one observation. The chain joins TRBV18 to TRBJ2-3; TRBD2 aligns across 15 bases. The CDR3 extends over 18 amino acids. Germline-derived CDR1 and CDR2 are KGHSH and LQKENI. The V segment lost 2 bases and the J segment 0 bases; nucleotides outside the gene matches: 3. The CDR3 protein is CASSPAGLAGGSTDTQYF. The CDR3 bases are TGTGCCAGCTCACCAGCCGGACTAGCGGGGGGGAGCACAGATACGCAGTATTTT.

The chain couples TRBV27 to TRBJ1-4; maybe TRBD1 (5 bases). This CDR3 has 16 residues. The germline V gene has CDR1 MNHEY and CDR2 SMNVEV (reference sequence). V lost 4 bases and J lost 7, with 19 bases in between. CDR3 in amino acids: CASSWGSGVTVEKLFF. The CDR3 DNA sequence: TGTGCCAGCAGTTGGGGGAGCGGGGTTACAGTTGAAAAACTGTTTTTT. The full variable domain, its missing parts supplied by reference TRBV27 and TRBJ1-4, is EAQVTQNPRYLITVTGKKLTVTCSQNMNHEYMSWYRQDPGLGLRQIYYSMNVEVTDKGDVPEGYKVSRKEKRNFPLILESPSPNQTSLYFCASSWGSGVTVEKLFFGSGTQLSVL.

The chain employs TRBV5-1 and TRBJ2-5; TRBD2 matches at 12 bases. Germline V gene lookup returns CDR1 SGHRS and CDR2 YFSETQ. The ends lost 0 bases at V and 5 bases at J; junction bases unmatched: 8. CDR3 length equals 17 residues. The CDR3: CASSLVLAGGPKETQYF. CDR3 sequence (DNA): TGCGCCAGCAGCTTGGTCCTAGCGGGGGGGCCGAAGGAGACCCAGTACTTC.

The V and J genes are TRBV5-5 and TRBJ2-3, with D perhaps matching TRBD2 (6 bases). The V and J ends lost 3 bases and 3 bases respectively, with 11 bases between them. Germline-derived CDR1 and CDR2 are SGHKS and YYEKEE (reference sequence). The CDR3 length is 14 residues. The CDR3 is CASSSGDGTDTQYF. Here the CDR3 DNA reads TGTGCCAGCAGCTCGGGGGACGGGACAGATACGCAGTATTTT.

This clone appeared a single time. CDR3 loop: CAWSPGFDEQFF. CDR3 sequence (DNA): TGTGCCTGGAGCCCAGGGTTCGATGAGCAGTTCTTC. The chain links TRBV30 to TRBJ2-1, with D maybe TRBD1 (5 bases). Germline values: CDR1 GTSNPN, CDR2 SVGIG (reference sequence). The CDR3 sequence is 12 residues long. Trimming pared 3 bases from V and 8 bases from J, leaving 11 bases between.

This chain joins TRBV5-1 and TRBJ1-3; no firm D call. CDR1 and CDR2 (germline): SGHRS, YFSETQ. The V end lost 4 bases, the J end lost 0 bases, and 8 bases lay between the germline ends. The CDR3 totals 14 residues. CDR3: CASSELSSGNTIYF. As DNA, the CDR3 is TGCGCCAGCAGCGAGCTGAGCTCTGGAAACACCATATATTTT.

This clone appeared a few times. The chain joins TRBV7-8 to TRBJ2-1; 9 positions match TRBD1. CDR3 length: 13 residues. Germline CDR1 SGHVS, CDR2 FQNEAQ. After removal of 6 bases from V and 9 bases from J, the junction contained 6 bases not matched to a gene. The CDR3 loop reads CASRRQGGSEQFF. The CDR3 DNA follows: TGTGCCAGCAGAAGACAGGGGGGTAGTGAGCAGTTCTTC.

This chain uses TRBV7-3 with TRBJ2-1, with D perhaps matching TRBD2 (5 bases). CDR3 length equals 15 residues. The germline V and J ends were trimmed by 1 base and 5 bases, with 12 bases remaining between them. Per germline, CDR1 SGHTA and CDR2 FQGTGA. The CDR3 loop is CASSLRSGDNNEQFF. The DNA of the CDR3 is TGTGCCAGCAGCTTAAGAAGCGGAGACAACAATGAGCAGTTCTTC.

The chain has TRBV7-8 and TRBJ1-5; 8 positions match TRBD1. Germline assignment: CDR1 SGHVS and CDR2 FQNEAQ. This CDR3 has 16 residues. J gave up 0 bases and V 8 bases, and 9 bases lay outside the gene matches. CDR3 coding DNA: TGTGCCAGCCTTGAGGACAGGGCTAATAGCAATCAGCCCCAGCATTTT. As protein: CASLEDRANSNQPQHF.

This clone was counted between two and nine times. J is TRBJ1-1 and V is TRBV5-6, with 9 bases identical to TRBD1. V was clipped by 0 bases and J by 5 bases; unmatched bases: 14. The CDR3 extends over 18 amino acids. Germline CDR1 SGHDT, CDR2 YYEEEE. CDR3 coding DNA: TGTGCCAGCAGCTTGGGACTTGGCGTGGGACAGGGAAGGACTGAAGCTTTCTTT. The encoded protein is CASSLGLGVGQGRTEAFF.

This clone was found once. This chain joins TRBV18 and TRBJ2-3; perhaps TRBD2 as D (6 bases). CDR1 and CDR2 from the germline V gene are KGHSH and LQKENI. Trimming removed 6 bases from V and 5 bases from J, with 21 bases in between. The length of the CDR3 is 16 residues. CDR3 loop: CASSATPPGGVDTQYF. The CDR3 coding sequence is TGTGCCAGCTCTGCAACCCCTCCTGGAGGGGTAGATACGCAGTATTTT.

This clone has only one observation. The chain is built from TRBV10-1 and TRBJ2-1; 9 bases match TRBD2. This CDR3 is 14 amino acids long. Germline CDR1 WNHNN, CDR2 SYGVQD (reference sequence). CDR3 nucleotide sequence: TGCGCGGGGGGAACTAGCGGGTTGAACAATGAGCAGTTCTTC. Its protein is CAGGTSGLNNEQFF.

This clone was counted only a few times. The V and J genes are TRBV4-2 and TRBJ2-5, with 8 bases aligning to TRBD2. The V segment lost 4 bases and the J segment 5 bases; nucleotides outside the gene matches: 9. Germline V gene data show CDR1 as LGHNA and CDR2 as YNFKEQ. The CDR3 is 15 residues long. CDR3 sequence reads: CASSLAGLVEETQYF. The DNA for the CDR3 is TGTGCCAGCAGCCTCGCGGGACTAGTCGAGGAGACCCAGTACTTC.

This clone was detected only a few times. The rearrangement uses TRBV28 and TRBJ1-1; D not certain. Trimming removed 5 bases at V and 5 bases at J, with 12 bases between. This CDR3 contains 13 residues. Per the germline V gene, CDR1 is MDHEN and CDR2 is SYDVKM. CDR3 DNA: TGTGCCAGCAGTGACCCGGGAAAAACTGAAGCTTTCTTT. It encodes CASSDPGKTEAFF.

This clone showed up just once. This chain connects TRBV6-2 or TRBV6-3 to TRBJ1-1; TRBD1 is a possible D gene (6 bases). V lost 0 bases to trimming and J lost 9 bases, with 17 bases between them. Germline V CDR1 and CDR2: MNHEY, SVGEGT. The CDR3 extends over 15 amino acids. The CDR3 coding sequence is TGTGCCAGCAGTTACTCGACTCAGGGGCCACAGCAAGCTTTCTTT. This translates into CASSYSTQGPQQAFF.

This clone was picked up a small number of times. The chain combines TRBV19 with TRBJ2-1, with 8 bases aligning to TRBD1. V shed 3 bases and J 6 bases; nucleotides not matched to a gene: 10. Germline V gene sequence: CDR1 LNHDA, CDR2 SQIVND (reference sequence). The CDR3 loop spans 16 amino acids. Written as DNA, the CDR3 is TGTGCCAGTAGTATTTACGGACAGGGCAGTGGCAATGAGCAGTTCTTC. It translates to CASSIYGQGSGNEQFF.

The chain joins TRBV7-6 to TRBJ1-1, with TRBD1 identical over 8 bases. The CDR3 has 16 amino acids. Germline CDR1 and CDR2: SGHVS and FNYEAQ. V trimming: 6 bases; J trimming: 0 bases; junction bases outside the gene matches: 9. This CDR3 is CASSSQGEGVNTEAFF. The CDR3 region has the DNA TGTGCCAGCAGTTCACAGGGGGAGGGGGTGAACACTGAAGCTTTCTTT.

The chain links TRBV21-1 to TRBJ2-5; the table's D call of TRBD1 was not tested on the DNA. TRBV21-1 is classified as a pseudogene. This CDR3 spans 16 amino acids. The CDR3 DNA reads TGTGCCAGCAGCAATCCAGGACAGGCTTATGAAGAGACCCAGTACTTC. Its protein product is CASSNPGQAYEETQYF.

This clone appeared a few times. The chain employs TRBV11-3 and TRBJ1-4; 8 positions agree with TRBD1. With V trimmed by 5 bases and J by 6 bases, 2 bases remained unmatched. This CDR3 has 13 amino acids. The germline gives CDR1 SGHNT, CDR2 YENEEA. This CDR3 is CASSKTGDEKLFF. As DNA, the CDR3 is TGTGCCAGCAGCAAGACAGGGGATGAAAAACTGTTTTTT.

The chain joins TRBV7-2 to TRBJ2-1; 7 nucleotides line up with TRBD1. V gave up 3 bases and J gave up 7 bases; unmatched junction bases: 3. Germline lookup yields CDR1 SGHTA and CDR2 FQGNSA. CDR3 length: 13 residues. DNA of the CDR3: TGTGCCAGCAGCTTCGACAGGGCGAATGAGCAGTTCTTC. Protein product: CASSFDRANEQFF.

The chain employs TRBV5-1 and TRBJ1-4, with D possibly matching TRBD1 (6 bases). The V gene lost 6 bases and the J gene lost 11 bases, with 20 bases spanning the gap. CDR1 SGHRS and CDR2 YFSETQ come from the germline V gene. The CDR3 has 14 amino acids. CDR3 bases: TGCGCCAGCACCCAGGACGGGGCCCAGGGGAAACTGTTTTTT. Translated, it gives CASTQDGAQGKLFF.